A selection of T cell receptor beta chains follows, all from one sample in a study of T cells in Graves' hyperthyroidism and ophthalmopathy. TCRdb re-analysed the multiplex PCR reads in MiXCR, keeping a single row per CDR3 protein. The sample has roughly 500,000 distinct CDR3 sequences; approximately 25% are singletons. The sample taken for sequencing was blood. Every receptor here comes from a woman aged 25 to 39 with Graves' ophthalmopathy. Both conserved end residues are trimmed from each CDR3. Not every row has a clone size; where given, it reads once, few, many or a size class.

CDR3aa	v_gene	j_gene	abundance
ASSVRLAEGEDYEQY	TRBV2	TRBJ2-7	NA
ASSPGLAGGPTDTQY	TRBV11-2	TRBJ2-3	NA
ASSPTSKTGELF	TRBV28	TRBJ2-2	NA
ASSQDGRVMDIQY	TRBV4-1	TRBJ2-4	few
ASSFLAGGQYANTEAF	TRBV5-1	TRBJ1-1	NA
SARVPGTEEQY	TRBV20-1	TRBJ2-7	few
ASRGLGGNTEAF	TRBV7-2	TRBJ1-1	many
ASSPGPASYEQY	TRBV5-1	TRBJ2-7	NA
ASSHRAYGYT	TRBV4-1	TRBJ1-2	NA
ASAPGTGTSVDTQY	TRBV6-2/TRBV6-3	TRBJ2-3	few
ASTLGPASNTGELF	TRBV12-3/TRBV12-4	TRBJ2-2	few
ASSEGLVLAKNIQY	TRBV6-1	TRBJ2-4	few
ATSRVIARPNTEAF	TRBV15	TRBJ1-1	NA
SATDSETLH	TRBV20-1	TRBJ1-6	NA
SVETPAAYTDTQY	TRBV29-1	TRBJ2-3	NA
ASSRQLQETQY	TRBV10-1	TRBJ2-5	many
ASSSGGAHYGYT	TRBV27	TRBJ1-2	NA
ASSPGQGIRAPQH	TRBV6-5	TRBJ1-5	many
ASRPTVGWEQY	TRBV19	TRBJ2-7	NA
ASSLQGTQPQH	TRBV27	TRBJ1-5	many
ASSQDLLEGELF	TRBV4-1	TRBJ2-2	few
SAIPGTGGEETQY	TRBV20-1	TRBJ2-5	NA
ASSLDPGDTIY	TRBV5-1	TRBJ1-3	few
ASSPQGMNTGELF	TRBV12-3/TRBV12-4	TRBJ2-2	many
ASSYFTGGTEAF	TRBV6-2/TRBV6-3	TRBJ1-1	many
ASSLEGAGAEAF	TRBV5-1	TRBJ1-1	many
ASSLIPAGGRETQY	TRBV7-3	TRBJ2-5	many
ASSLAPTSGGRAETQY	TRBV5-1	TRBJ2-5	NA
ASSYSYGRRHRNQPQH	TRBV6-2/TRBV6-3	TRBJ1-5	many
AISGTGYGYT	TRBV10-3	TRBJ1-2	many
SARDFVGVDYGYT	TRBV20-1	TRBJ1-2	many
ASGEGSYEQY	TRBV28	TRBJ2-7	NA
ASKAANYEQY	TRBV28	TRBJ2-7	many
ASSLRGLTGELF	TRBV14	TRBJ2-2	few
ASSYSGTGYNQPQH	TRBV19	TRBJ1-5	NA
ASSDAPGQTYEQY	TRBV2	TRBJ2-7	NA
ASSLDRHTEAF	TRBV5-1	TRBJ1-1	many
ASSGGAYYEQY	TRBV7-9	TRBJ2-7	NA
ASSRVSYRGNTEAF	TRBV4-1	TRBJ1-1	many
ASSPVGQGAYEQY	TRBV9	TRBJ2-7	NA
ASSEETNQPQH	TRBV6-1	TRBJ1-5	many
ASSGSGPYEQY	TRBV2	TRBJ2-7	many
ASSASGGLWNEQY	TRBV2	TRBJ2-7	NA
ASSPPVGQNTEAF	TRBV18	TRBJ1-1	many
ASNYRAGVNTEAF	TRBV6-2/TRBV6-3	TRBJ1-1	many
ASSLVEVPYEQY	TRBV12-3/TRBV12-4	TRBJ2-7	many
ASSRVVSSWQY	TRBV3-1	TRBJ2-7	NA
AISERDSTYGYT	TRBV10-3	TRBJ1-2	many
ASSYSEPGYYGYT	TRBV6-5	TRBJ1-2	NA
ASSLLGGTQH	TRBV5-1	TRBJ1-5	many
ASTLYDTGQNTEAF	TRBV6-2/TRBV6-3	TRBJ1-1	NA
ASSEVFNYGYT	TRBV6-1	TRBJ1-2	many
ASSHRGANYGYT	TRBV3-1	TRBJ1-2	NA
ASSLGESPLH	TRBV7-9	TRBJ1-6	NA